This TCR beta chain was found in a study of read filtering for tumor transcriptome and immune sequencing. This clonotype was detected many times. V was pared by 1 base and J by 4 bases, with 14 bases between. The length of the CDR3 is 16 residues. The germline gives CDR1 SGHRS, CDR2 YFSETQ. Molecular barcoded adaptors covering alpha/delta and beta/gamma chains were used on approximately 440 ng RNA. Each CDR3 protein gets one entry after TCRdb re-called the reads with MiXCR. The table shows 50,000 or so distinct CDR3 sequences, with roughly 12% occurring only once. The clonotype originates from a donor at least 40 years old with multiple myeloma. Source material: a population of CD138-negative cells sorted from bone marrow. The chain recombines TRBV5-1 with TRBJ2-2; D is ambiguous. In nucleotides, the CDR3 is TGCGCCAGCAGCTTGCTGCCCAGGACGAGCACCGGGGAGCTGTTTTTT. It codes for CASSLLPRTSTGELFF.